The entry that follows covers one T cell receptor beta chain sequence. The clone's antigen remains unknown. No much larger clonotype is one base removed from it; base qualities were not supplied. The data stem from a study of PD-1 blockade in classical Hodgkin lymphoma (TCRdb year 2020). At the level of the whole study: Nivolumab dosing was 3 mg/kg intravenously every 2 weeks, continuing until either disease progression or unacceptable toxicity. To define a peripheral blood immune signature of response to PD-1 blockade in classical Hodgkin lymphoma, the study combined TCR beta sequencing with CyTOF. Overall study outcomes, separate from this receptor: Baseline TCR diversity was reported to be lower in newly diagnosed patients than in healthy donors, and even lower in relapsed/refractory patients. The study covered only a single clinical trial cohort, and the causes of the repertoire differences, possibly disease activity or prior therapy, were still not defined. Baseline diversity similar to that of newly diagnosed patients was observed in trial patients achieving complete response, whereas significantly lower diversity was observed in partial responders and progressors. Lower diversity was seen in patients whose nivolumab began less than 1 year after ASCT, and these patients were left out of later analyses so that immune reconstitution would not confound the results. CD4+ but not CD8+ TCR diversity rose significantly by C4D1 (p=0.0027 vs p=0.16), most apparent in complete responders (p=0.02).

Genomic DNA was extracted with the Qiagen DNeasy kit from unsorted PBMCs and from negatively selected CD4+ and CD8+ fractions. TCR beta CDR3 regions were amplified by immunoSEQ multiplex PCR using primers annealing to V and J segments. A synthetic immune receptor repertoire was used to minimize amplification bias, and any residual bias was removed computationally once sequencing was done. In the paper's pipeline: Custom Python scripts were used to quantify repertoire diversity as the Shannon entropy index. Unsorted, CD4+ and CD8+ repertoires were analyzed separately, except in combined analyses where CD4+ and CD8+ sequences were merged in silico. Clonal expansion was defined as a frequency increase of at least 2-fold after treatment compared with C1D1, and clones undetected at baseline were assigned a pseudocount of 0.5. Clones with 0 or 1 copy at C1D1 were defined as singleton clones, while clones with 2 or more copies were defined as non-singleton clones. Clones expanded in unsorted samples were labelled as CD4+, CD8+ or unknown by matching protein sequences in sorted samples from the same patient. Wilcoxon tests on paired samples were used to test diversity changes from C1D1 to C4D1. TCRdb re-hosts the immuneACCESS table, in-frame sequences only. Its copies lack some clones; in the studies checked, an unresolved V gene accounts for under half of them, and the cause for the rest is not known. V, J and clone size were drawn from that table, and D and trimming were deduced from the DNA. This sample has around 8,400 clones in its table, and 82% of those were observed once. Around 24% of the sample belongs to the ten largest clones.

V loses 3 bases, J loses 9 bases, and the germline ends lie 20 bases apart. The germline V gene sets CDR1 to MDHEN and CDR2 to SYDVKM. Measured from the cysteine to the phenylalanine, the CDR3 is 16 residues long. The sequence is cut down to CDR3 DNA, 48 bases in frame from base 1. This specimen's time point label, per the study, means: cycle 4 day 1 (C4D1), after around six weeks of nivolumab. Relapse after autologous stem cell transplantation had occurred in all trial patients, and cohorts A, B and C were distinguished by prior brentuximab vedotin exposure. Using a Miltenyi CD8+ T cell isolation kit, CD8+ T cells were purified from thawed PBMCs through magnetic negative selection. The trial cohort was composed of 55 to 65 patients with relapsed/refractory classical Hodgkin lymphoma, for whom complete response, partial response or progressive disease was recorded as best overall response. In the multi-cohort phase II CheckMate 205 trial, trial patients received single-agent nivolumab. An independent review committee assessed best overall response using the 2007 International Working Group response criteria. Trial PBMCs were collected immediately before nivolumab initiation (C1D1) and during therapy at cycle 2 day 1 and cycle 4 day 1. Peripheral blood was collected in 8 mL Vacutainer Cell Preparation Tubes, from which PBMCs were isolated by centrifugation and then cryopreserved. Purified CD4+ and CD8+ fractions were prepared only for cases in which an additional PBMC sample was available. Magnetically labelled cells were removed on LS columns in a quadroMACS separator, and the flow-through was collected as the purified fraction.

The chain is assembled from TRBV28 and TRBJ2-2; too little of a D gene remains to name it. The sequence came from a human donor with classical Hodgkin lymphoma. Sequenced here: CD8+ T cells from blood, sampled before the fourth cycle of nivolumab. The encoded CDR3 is CASSFSPLLGSRELFF. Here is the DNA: TGTGCCAGCAGTTTCAGTCCCCTCCTGGGGTCGCGGGAGCTGTTTTTT.